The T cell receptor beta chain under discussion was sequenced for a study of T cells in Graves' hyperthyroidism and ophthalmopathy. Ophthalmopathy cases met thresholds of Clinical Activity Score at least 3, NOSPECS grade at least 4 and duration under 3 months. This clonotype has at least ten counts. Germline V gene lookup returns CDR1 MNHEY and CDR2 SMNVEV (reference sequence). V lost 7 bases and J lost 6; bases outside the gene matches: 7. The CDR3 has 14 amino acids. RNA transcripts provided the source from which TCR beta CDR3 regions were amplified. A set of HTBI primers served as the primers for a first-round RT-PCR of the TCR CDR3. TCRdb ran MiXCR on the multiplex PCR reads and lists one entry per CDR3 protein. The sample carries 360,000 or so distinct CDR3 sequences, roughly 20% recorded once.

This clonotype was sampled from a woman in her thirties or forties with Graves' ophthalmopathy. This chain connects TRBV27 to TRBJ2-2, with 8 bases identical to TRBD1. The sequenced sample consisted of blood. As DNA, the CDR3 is TGTGCCAGCACCCCCGGACAGGGATCCGGGGAGCTGTTTTTT. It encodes CASTPGQGSGELFF.